This T cell receptor (beta chain) was recorded in a study of regulatory T cells in long-lasting Graves disease. Study-level findings and limits: Whereas new patients shared 800 to 1,000 public clonotypes, persistent patients shared more, at about 3,000.

Time point reported: newly diagnosed GD, antithyroid drugs for less than 3 months. Construction of the TCR library relied on RNA isolated from PBMCs. Graves' disease diagnoses followed American Thyroid Association guidelines. This clonotype was recorded a few times. Its antigen is still unknown. The germline gene is not matched at one end of the junction; a read error may be the cause. Germline lookup yields CDR1 SNHLY and CDR2 FYNNEI. The CDR3 runs to 14 residues. The TCR beta library used iRepertoire HTBI primers with Arm-PCR amplification of CDR3. From the multiplex PCR reads, TCRdb called clonotypes with MiXCR, one entry per CDR3 protein. In the table there are around 420,000 distinct CDR3 sequences, 15% of which are singletons. These data were also reused for a study on T cells in Graves' hyperthyroidism and ophthalmopathy. From that study: Reasons for excluding patients were uncontrolled infection, other autoimmune disease, pregnancy or lactation. TCR CDR3 regions were first amplified by RT-PCR with HTBI primers.

The receptor was derived from a woman aged 35 to 49 with Graves disease. Sequences were derived from peripheral blood mononuclear cells (PBMCs), sampled at new diagnosis, from a patient treated with antithyroid drugs. The rearrangement links TRBV2 to TRBJ1-2, with D uncertain. The CDR3, as DNA: TGTGCCGGCAGTGAAGCCGGCAGCTCCTATGGCTACACCTTC. Encoded protein: CAGSEAGSSYGYTF.